This T cell receptor (beta chain) was profiled in a study of T cell repertoires in cytomegalovirus infection. Study at large: Both CMV infection and a matching HLA type were indicated by public TCR beta signatures.

V was shortened by 3 bases and J by 2 bases, with 10 bases between the two germline ends. The CDR3 has 14 residues. Germline loops: CDR1 SEHNR, CDR2 FQNEAQ (reference sequence). This clonotype was observed a few times. Its antigen is not known. Points from the study as a whole: The study found HLA-C-restricted CMV-specific TCR beta clonotypes dominating the ex vivo response. Cumulative public TCR beta family frequency identified carriers of CMV plus the relevant HLA.

MiXCR, applied by TCRdb to the reads, yields one record per CDR3 protein. The table includes some 170,000 distinct CDR3 sequences, roughly a sixth detected once. The specimen was CD8+ T cells from PBMCs. The receptor was derived from a human donor in good health (CMV status not recorded). Some clones in this sample may be carry-over from other donors' samples. The chain combines TRBV7-9 with TRBJ1-2; weak D call: TRBD1 (5 bases). The CDR3, as DNA: TGTGCCAGCAGCTTCGGAGACAGCAACTATGGCTACACCTTC. This gives the protein CASSFGDSNYGYTF.